This is a list of T cell receptor beta chains from one sample in a study of cytomegalovirus exposure and HLA in healthy donors. TCRdb keeps only in-frame clones here, not all; method: immunoSEQ multiplex PCR. Of tens of thousands of clones listed, around four fifths are singletons. Sequencing used PBMCs. The origin of the receptors is a male donor in good health and CMV-seronegative. The CDR3 runs from the conserved cysteine through the conserved F or W. The D gene is left open where the match is weak. Only some rows state a clone size, as once, few, many or a class for expanded clones.

>TRBJ1-1|TRBV29-1|-|-
CSVTVNTEAFF
TGCAGCGTGACAGTGAACACTGAAGCTTTCTTT
>TRBJ2-3|TRBV10-1|TRBD1|-
CASSQGTGPSTDTQYF
TGCGCCAGCAGTCAAGGGACAGGTCCCAGCACAGATACGCAGTATTTT
>TRBJ2-1|TRBV28|TRBD1|-
CASSLYTRTGTGQFF
TGTGCCAGCAGTTTATATACTCGGACAGGGACGGGGCAGTTCTTC
>TRBJ2-7|TRBV7-9|TRBD1|-
CASSLVTGDDYEQYF
TGTGCCAGCAGCTTAGTCACAGGGGATGACTACGAGCAGTACTTC
>TRBJ2-2|TRBV6-4|-|medium-sized
CASSGTNTGELFF
TGTGCCAGCAGTGGGACAAACACCGGGGAGCTGTTTTTT
>TRBJ2-1|TRBV5-1|-|-
CASSLARGPYNEQFF
TGCGCCAGCAGCTTGGCCAGGGGACCCTACAATGAGCAGTTCTTC
>TRBJ1-1|TRBV5-4|-|-
CASSSDGPTGNTEAFF
TGTGCCAGCAGCTCTGACGGGCCGACAGGAAACACTGAAGCTTTCTTT
>TRBJ1-1|TRBV10-3|-|-
CAISDRDTEAFF
TGTGCCATCAGTGACAGGGACACTGAAGCTTTCTTT
>TRBJ2-7|TRBV7-2|TRBD1|few
CASSPRTGTYEQYF
TGTGCCAGCAGCCCTCGGACAGGGACCTACGAGCAGTACTTC
>TRBJ2-3|TRBV5-1|-|-
CASSLSGSADTQYF
TGCGCCAGCAGCTTGTCAGGTAGCGCAGATACGCAGTATTTT
>TRBJ1-6|TRBV13|-|-
CASSLEQGPNSPLHF
TGTGCCAGCAGCTTAGAGCAGGGGCCCAATTCACCCCTCCACTTT
>TRBJ2-3|TRBV5-6|-|-
CASSLDRDRSTDTQYF
TGTGCCAGCAGCTTGGACAGGGATCGAAGCACAGATACGCAGTATTTT
>TRBJ1-5|TRBV7-2|-|-
CASSPEGGPKGRSNQPQHF
TGTGCCAGCAGCCCAGAGGGGGGGCCCAAGGGCCGTTCCAATCAGCCCCAGCATTTT
>TRBJ2-5|TRBV7-2|-|-
CASNSGGQETQYF
TGTGCCAGCAATTCCGGGGGCCAAGAGACCCAGTACTTC
>TRBJ1-5|TRBV5-4|-|-
CASSLSQGIGQPQHF
TGTGCCAGCAGCTTGTCGCAGGGAATCGGTCAGCCCCAGCATTTT
>TRBJ1-1|TRBV5-1|-|-
CASSPWYPLGVGTEAFF
TGCGCCAGCAGCCCCTGGTATCCTCTAGGGGTAGGCACTGAAGCTTTCTTT
>TRBJ2-2|TRBV11-2|TRBD2|-
CASSPFIAGNTGELFF
TGTGCCAGCAGCCCCTTTATAGCGGGGAACACCGGGGAGCTGTTTTTT
>TRBJ1-1|TRBV4-3|-|-
CASSLLSTGKGTEAFF
TGCGCCAGCAGCCTACTGTCGACAGGTAAGGGGACTGAAGCTTTCTTT
>TRBJ1-1|TRBV18|-|-
CASSPAGRAVNTEAFF
TGTGCCAGCTCACCCGCCGGGAGGGCGGTGAACACTGAAGCTTTCTTT
>TRBJ2-1|TRBV10-3|-|-
CAISESTEGYNEQFF
TGTGCCATCAGTGAGTCGACTGAGGGCTACAATGAGCAGTTCTTC
>TRBJ2-5|TRBV7-2|-|-
CASSLRAGKFRLETQYF
TGTGCCAGCAGCTTAAGGGCAGGGAAATTCCGGTTGGAGACCCAGTACTTC
>TRBJ2-1|TRBV28|TRBD1|-
CASSLNRGRSYNEQFF
TGTGCCAGCAGTCTTAACAGGGGGCGATCCTACAATGAGCAGTTCTTC
>TRBJ1-1|TRBV2|TRBD1|-
CASSRQGPMNTEAFF
TGTGCCAGCAGCAGACAGGGGCCTATGAACACTGAAGCTTTCTTT
>TRBJ1-4|TRBV7-9|TRBD1|-
CSSSKGQGNEKLFF
TGTTCCAGCAGCAAGGGACAGGGTAATGAAAAACTGTTTTTT
>TRBJ1-5|TRBV7-2|TRBD1|-
CASSLESTGGDQPQHF
TGTGCCAGCAGCTTAGAGTCGACAGGGGGGGATCAGCCCCAGCATTTT
>TRBJ1-4|TRBV28|-|few
CASDRARTNHEKLFF
TGTGCCAGCGACCGCGCAAGAACTAATCACGAAAAACTGTTTTTT
>TRBJ2-5|TRBV5-1|TRBD2|-
CASSRIAGAAETQYF
TGCGCCAGCAGCAGGATAGCGGGAGCGGCGGAGACCCAGTACTTC